The T cell receptor (beta chain) under discussion was sequenced for a study of CD8+ T cells in alopecia areata. Study summary: Tofacitinib administration persisted for 6 to 18 months, succeeded by 6 months off drug.

The CDR3 has 12 residues. V was shortened by 8 bases and J by 4 bases, with 14 bases between the two germline ends. Germline V CDR1 and CDR2: SQVTM, ANQGSEA. The treatment denotes: oral pan-JAK inhibitor, 5-10 mg twice daily. Alopecia areata patients provided lesional scalp punch biopsies and peripheral blood, both collected for the study. In each case, RNA was isolated and then reverse transcribed into cDNA as the sequencing template. Sequenced by immunoSEQ multiplex PCR; TCRdb stores in-frame clones only, minus some. The data show about 300,000 clones, roughly 64% seen once. The sample holds a few counts of this clone.

The chain uses TRBV29-1 and TRBJ1-1, with D possibly matching TRBD1 (6 bases). Source: CD4+ T cells sorted from blood, taken at week 24, from a patient treated with tofacitinib. This sequence was found in a human donor with alopecia areata. CDR3 sequence (DNA): TGCAGCTCCGGGGGGGCCGTCACTGAAGCTTTCTTT. Its translation: CSSGGAVTEAFF.